A selection of T cell receptor beta chains follows, all from one sample in a study of post-analysis software for immune sequencing data. TCRdb analysed the PCR reads with MiXCR anew, one entry per CDR3 protein. The sample contains approximately 360,000 distinct CDR3 sequences, roughly 35% of which appear only once. Specimen: blood. The receptors were gathered from a girl under 18 with multiple sclerosis. CDR3s include the opening cysteine and the closing phenylalanine or tryptophan. A D gene is named only where the DNA matches it firmly. Only part of the rows carry a size: once, few, many, or a class if the clone is expanded.

d_gene	v_gene	j_gene	abundance	CDR3nt	CDR3aa
-	TRBV7-2	TRBJ2-7	-	TGTGCCAGCAGCCCCGGACCGTCAGAGGCCCAGTACTTC	CASSPGPSEAQYF
TRBD1	TRBV7-8	TRBJ2-7	few	TGTGCCAGCAGCTTGACGGGACAGGCAGAGCAGTACTTC	CASSLTGQAEQYF
TRBD1	TRBV15	TRBJ2-1	once	TGTGCCACCAGCAGCCGGGACAGGGGAGGTAATGAGCAGTTCTTC	CATSSRDRGGNEQFF
TRBD2	TRBV7-3	TRBJ2-4	few	TGTGCCAGCAGCTTAACAGCCAGCGGGGGAAGAAACATTCAGTACTTC	CASSLTASGGRNIQYF
TRBD1	TRBV29-1	TRBJ2-2	-	TGCAGCGGACAGGGGGGCACCGGGGAGCTGTTTTTT	CSGQGGTGELFF
TRBD1	TRBV20-1	TRBJ2-7	few	TGCAGCCAAGACAGGGGGAATGGCGAGCAGTACTTC	CSQDRGNGEQYF
-	TRBV7-8	TRBJ2-3	few	TGTGCCAGCAGCCCACAGGGAAACGGAGATACGCAGTATTTT	CASSPQGNGDTQYF
-	TRBV5-6	TRBJ2-3	-	TGTGCCAGCAGCACCCAGGCTAGTGGGGGGGATACGCAGTATTTT	CASSTQASGGDTQYF
-	TRBV7-3	TRBJ2-5	-	TGTGCCAGCAGCTTAGGATGGCACTGGGGGCAGTACTTC	CASSLGWHWGQYF
TRBD2	TRBV20-1	TRBJ2-3	few	TGCAGTGCTAGAGTAGCGGGGATAAGCACAGATACGCAGTATTTT	CSARVAGISTDTQYF
TRBD2	TRBV4-1	TRBJ2-7	few	TGCGCCAGCAGCCAAGAACTAGCGGGATCCTACGAGCAGTACTTC	CASSQELAGSYEQYF
-	TRBV7-2	TRBJ2-3	-	TGTGCCAGCAGCTTATTGCGGGTTAGAGATACGCAGTATTTT	CASSLLRVRDTQYF
-	TRBV29-1	TRBJ1-4	few	TGCAGCGTTGAACGGGGGCCCGGTGAAAAACTGTTTTTT	CSVERGPGEKLFF
TRBD1	TRBV6-5	TRBJ2-1	many	TGTGCCAGCAGTCCCGGGACAGGGGGCAATGAGCAGTTCTTC	CASSPGTGGNEQFF
-	TRBV7-2	TRBJ1-2	-	TGTGCCAGCACCGCGGTGGGGGGACAATCTGATGGCTACACCTTC	CASTAVGGQSDGYTF
TRBD1	TRBV7-9	TRBJ2-3	-	TGTGCCAGCAGCGTAGCGACAGGGGCTCTCTCTACGCAGTATTTT	CASSVATGALSTQYF
-	TRBV7-8	TRBJ1-2	few	TGTGCCAGCACCCAGTCCAGGACCACCTATGGCTACACCTTC	CASTQSRTTYGYTF
TRBD2	TRBV5-1	TRBJ2-5	-	TGCGCCAGCAGCGGACTAGCGGGTGAAGAGACCCAGTACTTC	CASSGLAGEETQYF
-	TRBV7-6	TRBJ2-1	few	TGTGCCAGCAGCCAATCCGTACAGGGCTTCTACAATGAGCAGTTCTTC	CASSQSVQGFYNEQFF
-	TRBV7-2	TRBJ1-4	few	TGTGCCAGCAACCCGGGTGGGGGTGCAACTAATGAAAAACTGTTTTTT	CASNPGGGATNEKLFF
-	TRBV12-3/TRBV12-4	TRBJ1-2	few	TGTGCCAGCAGTTTGCATGGACAGCCCTATGGCTACACCTTC	CASSLHGQPYGYTF
-	TRBV6-5	TRBJ1-1	-	TGTGCCAGCAGTGCGGTAGGGACGAACACTGAAGCTTTCTTT	CASSAVGTNTEAFF
TRBD2	TRBV7-2	TRBJ2-5	-	TGTGCCAGCAGCCCGAACCTAGCGGGGTTGGAGACCCAGTACTTC	CASSPNLAGLETQYF
-	TRBV29-1	TRBJ2-7	few	TGCAGCGTTGAAGATCGGGACTCCGAATACGAGCAGTACTTC	CSVEDRDSEYEQYF
TRBD1	TRBV12-3/TRBV12-4	TRBJ1-2	once	TGTGCCAGCAGTTCGACAGGGGGATTTGGCTACACCTTC	CASSSTGGFGYTF
TRBD2	TRBV4-1	TRBJ2-7	many	TGCGCCAGCAGCCCGGGGGTCGGACTAGCGGGGTACGAGCAGTACTTC	CASSPGVGLAGYEQYF
-	TRBV7-3	TRBJ2-1	many	TGTGCCAGCAGCCCGAATCACGCTGGTGAGCAGTTCTTC	CASSPNHAGEQFF
TRBD1	TRBV11-2	TRBJ1-2	-	TGTGCCAGCAGGTCCGACAGGGCTAACTATGGCTACACCTTC	CASRSDRANYGYTF
TRBD1	TRBV5-5	TRBJ1-1	-	TGTGCCAGCAGCCGCGCCAGGGGGCCGAGTGGGTCTGAAGCTTTCTTT	CASSRARGPSGSEAFF
TRBD1	TRBV29-1	TRBJ1-2	few	TGCAGCGTTACCGGACAGGGGGTAGACTATGGCTACACCTTC	CSVTGQGVDYGYTF
-	TRBV29-1	TRBJ2-7	-	TGCAGCGTTTCGGGACACTCCTACGAGCAGTACTTC	CSVSGHSYEQYF
TRBD1	TRBV20-1	TRBJ2-5	-	TGCAGTGCTAGAGATCCGACAGGGATGGAGACCCAGTACTTC	CSARDPTGMETQYF
-	TRBV28	TRBJ1-2	-	TGTGCCAGCAGTACAACAGGGAGTAACTATGGCTACACCTTC	CASSTTGSNYGYTF
TRBD1	TRBV20-1	TRBJ1-5	-	TGCAGTGCCGGTCCGGGACAGGGAGGTCAGCCCCAGCATTTT	CSAGPGQGGQPQHF
TRBD2	TRBV10-3	TRBJ2-5	many	TGTGCCATCAGTGATACGGCGGGGGGACAAGAGACCCAGTACTTC	CAISDTAGGQETQYF
-	TRBV12-3/TRBV12-4	TRBJ2-7	once	TGTGCCAGCAGTTTAAGTATCAGGGCGGGCGAGCAGTACTTC	CASSLSIRAGEQYF
-	TRBV6-2/TRBV6-3	TRBJ2-7	-	TGTGCCAGCAGTTACTCGAAGGGGCTTCACAGGTACGAGCAGTACTTC	CASSYSKGLHRYEQYF
TRBD2	TRBV4-3	TRBJ2-5	-	TGCGCCAGCAGCCAAGACGCACTAGCGGGTGCGGAGACCCAGTACTTC	CASSQDALAGAETQYF
-	TRBV3-1	TRBJ1-2	few	TGTGCCAGCAGCCAAGATCAGGGAGGCTATGGCTACACCTTC	CASSQDQGGYGYTF
TRBD1	TRBV5-1	TRBJ2-1	few	TGCGCCAGCAGCTTGGGGACAGGGCCCAATGAGCAGTTCTTC	CASSLGTGPNEQFF
-	TRBV6-1	TRBJ2-3	-	TGTGCCAACGGGAAGGGGCCAGATACGCAGTATTTT	CANGKGPDTQYF
TRBD1	TRBV19	TRBJ2-1	-	TGTGCCAGTAGTATTGGGACAGGGAGGAATGAGCAGTTCTTC	CASSIGTGRNEQFF
TRBD2	TRBV9	TRBJ2-3	-	TGTGCCAGCAGCGCCTGGACTAGCGGGGGGCTTAGCACAGATACGCAGTATTTT	CASSAWTSGGLSTDTQYF
TRBD1	TRBV20-1	TRBJ1-1	-	TGCAGTGCTAGGACAGGGTTGGTCACTGAAGCTTTCTTT	CSARTGLVTEAFF
-	TRBV3-1	TRBJ2-7	-	TGTGCCAGCAGCTTCAGCACGCGACCGACCCCCACCGAGCAGTACTTC	CASSFSTRPTPTEQYF
-	TRBV5-1	TRBJ2-7	many	TGCGCCAGCAGCTTGGACGGGGGTCCTTACGAGCAGTACTTC	CASSLDGGPYEQYF
TRBD2	TRBV10-3	TRBJ2-7	-	TGTGCCATCAGTGAGTTAGAGCGGGGGGCCGGCGAGCAGTACTTC	CAISELERGAGEQYF
-	TRBV6-2/TRBV6-3	TRBJ2-7	-	TGTGCCAGCAGTTACCCGGGTTCACTCAACTACGAGCAGTACTTC	CASSYPGSLNYEQYF
-	TRBV6-1	TRBJ1-6	-	TGTGCCAGCAGTGATGGACGTTGGGGTATGGGTTCACCCCTCCACTTT	CASSDGRWGMGSPLHF
-	TRBV10-3	TRBJ2-1	-	TGTGCCATCAGTGAAGGGGACTGGGACAATGAGCAGTTCTTC	CAISEGDWDNEQFF
-	TRBV29-1	TRBJ2-1	-	TGCAGCGTTGAAGGGAACAGGGATGGGAATGAGCAGTTCTTC	CSVEGNRDGNEQFF
-	TRBV5-6	TRBJ1-2	-	TGTGCCAGCAGTGCCTCTGGCGGGGGCTACGCCTTC	CASSASGGGYAF
-	TRBV6-5	TRBJ2-6	-	TGTGCCAGCAGTTACTCGAGGCCAGGGTTCGGGGCCAACGTCCTGACTTTC	CASSYSRPGFGANVLTF
-	TRBV7-9	TRBJ1-1	-	TGTGCCAGCAGCTTCCAGGGGATGAACACTGAAGCTTTCTTT	CASSFQGMNTEAFF
-	TRBV29-1	TRBJ2-3	many	TGCAGCGTTGTTGGTCTTACAGATACGCAGTATTTT	CSVVGLTDTQYF
TRBD2	TRBV10-3	TRBJ2-7	many	TGTGCCATCAGTGATAGAACAGCCGGGACTAGCATGTACGAGCAGTACTTC	CAISDRTAGTSMYEQYF
-	TRBV6-6	TRBJ1-1	-	TGTGCCAGCACCCCCCGCGGCAGGGACACTGAAGCTTTCTTT	CASTPRGRDTEAFF
-	TRBV6-1	TRBJ1-5	-	TGTGCCATCCAAGGGGGGAGGGTTAGCAATCAGCCCCAGCATTTT	CAIQGGRVSNQPQHF
TRBD1	TRBV4-2	TRBJ1-2	-	TGTGCCAGCAGCCAAGTACAGGGGGCGGACTATGGCTACACCTTC	CASSQVQGADYGYTF
TRBD2	TRBV20-1	TRBJ2-5	-	TGCAGTGCACCGACTAGCGGATACTACCAAGAGACCCAGTACTTC	CSAPTSGYYQETQYF